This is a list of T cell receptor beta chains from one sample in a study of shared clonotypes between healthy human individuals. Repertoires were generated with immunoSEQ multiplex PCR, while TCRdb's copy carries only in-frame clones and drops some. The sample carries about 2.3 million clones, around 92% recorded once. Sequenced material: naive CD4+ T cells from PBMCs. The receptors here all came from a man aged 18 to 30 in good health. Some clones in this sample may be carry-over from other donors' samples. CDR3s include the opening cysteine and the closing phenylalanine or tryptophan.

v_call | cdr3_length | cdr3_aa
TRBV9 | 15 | CASSVGLAGVNEQYF
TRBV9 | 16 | CASSVGTSVNTGELFF
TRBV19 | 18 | CASSIAGAGGPISYEQYF
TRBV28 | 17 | CASSLLVRLPYPYEQYF
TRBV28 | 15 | CASSSQGVLHTEAFF
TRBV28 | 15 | CASSERADRDWGYTF
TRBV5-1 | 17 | CASRILAGGWDTGELFF
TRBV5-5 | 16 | CASSDGRTTRDNEQFF
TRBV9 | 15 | CASSVAGTNNEKLFF
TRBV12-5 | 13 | CASGPGSTDTQYF
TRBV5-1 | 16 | CASSSKTGGPTGELFF
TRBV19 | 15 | CATGVAGGVGYEQYF
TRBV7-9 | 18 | CASSLASGSLEVQETQYF
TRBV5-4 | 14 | CASSVQGAQETQYF
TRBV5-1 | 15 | CASSPRGGSGNTIYF
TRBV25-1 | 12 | CASKDTYNEQFF
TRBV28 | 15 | CASSSGLAGYNEQFF
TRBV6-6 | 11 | CASSENQPQHF
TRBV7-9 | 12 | CASGRATDTQYF
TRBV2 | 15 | CASPPRDRAQDTQYF
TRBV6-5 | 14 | CASSPGQGGYEQYF
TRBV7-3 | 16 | CASSLKPGPNTGELFF
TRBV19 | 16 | CASSIVPKWGNYGYTF
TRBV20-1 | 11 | CSAPGTRFGFF
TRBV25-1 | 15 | CASSGPTGVETEAFF
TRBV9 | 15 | CASSVVPGRNTEAFF
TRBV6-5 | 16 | CASSYRAGATYNEQFF
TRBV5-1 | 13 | CASSLQTTDTQYF
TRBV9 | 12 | CASSPAPGAQYF
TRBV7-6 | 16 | CASSLARGLLGETQYF
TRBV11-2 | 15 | CASSRYRGGTDTQYF
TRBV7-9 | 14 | CASSSMDQRTEAFF
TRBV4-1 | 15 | CASSQGLAGSYEQYF
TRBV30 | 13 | CAWSSGREHEQYF
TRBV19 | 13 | CASSEGQFYGYTF
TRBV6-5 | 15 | CASRDGAAVNQPQHF
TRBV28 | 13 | CASSNLITGDRFF
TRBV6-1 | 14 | CASTSFWLGTEAFF
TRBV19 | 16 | CATTLLPREENYGYTF
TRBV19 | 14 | CASSSTGDGQPQHF
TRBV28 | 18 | CASSPLGQGRYSNQPQHF
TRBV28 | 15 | CASSYFSGLNEKLFF
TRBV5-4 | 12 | CASSKLADTQYF
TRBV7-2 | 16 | CASSLGEAGGPYEQYF
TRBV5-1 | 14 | CASSTPGHQETQYF
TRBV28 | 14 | CASSGAGLQETQYF
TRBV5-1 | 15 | CASSRLTGGSYEQYF
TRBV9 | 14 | CASSWGQGSYEQYF
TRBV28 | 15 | CASRDGTREQETQYF
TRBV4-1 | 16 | CASSPLPTGGGETQYF
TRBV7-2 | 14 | CASSPQAGVDTQYF